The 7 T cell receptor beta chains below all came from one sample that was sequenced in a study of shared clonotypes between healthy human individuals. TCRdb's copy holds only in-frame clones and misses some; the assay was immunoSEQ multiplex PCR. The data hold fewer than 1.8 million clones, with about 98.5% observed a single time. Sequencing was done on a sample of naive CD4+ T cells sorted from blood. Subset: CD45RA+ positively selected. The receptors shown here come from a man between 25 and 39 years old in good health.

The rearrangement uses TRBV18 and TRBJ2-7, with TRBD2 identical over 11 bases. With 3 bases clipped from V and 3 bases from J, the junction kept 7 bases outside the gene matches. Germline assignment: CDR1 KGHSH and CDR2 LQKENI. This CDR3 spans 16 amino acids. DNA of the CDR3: TGTGCCAGCTCACCGATTAGCGGGAGGGTTGGCTACGAGCAGTACTTC. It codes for CASSPISGRVGYEQYF.

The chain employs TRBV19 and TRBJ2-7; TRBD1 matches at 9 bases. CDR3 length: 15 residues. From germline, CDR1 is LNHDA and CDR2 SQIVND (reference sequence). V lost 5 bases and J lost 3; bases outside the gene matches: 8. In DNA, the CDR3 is TGTGCCAGTAGTCCTCCAGGACAGGGGATCTACGAGCAGTACTTC. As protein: CASSPPGQGIYEQYF.

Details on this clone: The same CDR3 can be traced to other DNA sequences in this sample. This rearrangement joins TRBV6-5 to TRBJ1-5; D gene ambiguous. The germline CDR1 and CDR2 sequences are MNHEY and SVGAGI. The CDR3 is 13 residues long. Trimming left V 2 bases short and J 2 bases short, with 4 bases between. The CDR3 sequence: CASSYEGNQPQHF. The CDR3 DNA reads TGTGCCAGCAGTTACGAGGGCAATCAGCCCCAGCATTTT.

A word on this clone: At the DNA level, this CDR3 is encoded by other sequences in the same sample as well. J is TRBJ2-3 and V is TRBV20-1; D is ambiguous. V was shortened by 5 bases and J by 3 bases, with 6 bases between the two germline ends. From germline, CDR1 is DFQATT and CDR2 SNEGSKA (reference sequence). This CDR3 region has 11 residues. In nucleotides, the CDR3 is TGCAGTGCTGGGTTAACAGATACGCAGTATTTT. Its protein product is CSAGLTDTQYF.

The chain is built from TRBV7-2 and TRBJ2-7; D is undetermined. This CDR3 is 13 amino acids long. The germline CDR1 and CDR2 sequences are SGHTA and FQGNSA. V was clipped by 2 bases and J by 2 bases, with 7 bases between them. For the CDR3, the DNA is TGTGCCAGCAGCTTAAGCAATACCTACGAGCAGTACTTC. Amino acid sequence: CASSLSNTYEQYF.

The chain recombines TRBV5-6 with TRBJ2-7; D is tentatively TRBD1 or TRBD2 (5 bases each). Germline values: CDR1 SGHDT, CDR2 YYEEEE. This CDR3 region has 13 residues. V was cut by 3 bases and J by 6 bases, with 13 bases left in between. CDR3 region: CASSWDQASEQYF. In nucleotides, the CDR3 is TGTGCCAGCAGCTGGGACCAGGCCAGCGAGCAGTACTTC.

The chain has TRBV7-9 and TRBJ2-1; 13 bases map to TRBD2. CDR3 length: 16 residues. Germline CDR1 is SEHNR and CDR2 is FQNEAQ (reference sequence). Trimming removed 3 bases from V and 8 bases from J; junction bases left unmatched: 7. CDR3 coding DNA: TGTGCCAGCAGCTTCGACCCCGGACTAGCGGGAGATGAGCAGTTCTTC. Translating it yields CASSFDPGLAGDEQFF.